This entry is about one TCR beta chain. What it binds is not known. Sequencing was performed with immunoSEQ multiplex PCR; in TCRdb, only in-frame clones are kept and a portion is missing. The data hold 180,000 or so clones, with about 89% observed a single time. This entry comes from a study of T cell responses to AZD1222 COVID-19 vaccine. Study outcomes and limitations: Researchers took repertoire samples only after the peak T cell response had come. Clonal diversity was possibly underestimated, and white British individuals and females predominated among donors.

Trimming took 0 bases from V and 2 from J, leaving 11 bases between them. CDR1 SGHRS and CDR2 YFSETQ come from the germline V gene. This CDR3 is built from 15 residues. The sample in question was peripheral blood, obtained 28 days after the second AZD1222 dose. This chain joins TRBV5-1 and TRBJ2-5; D is ambiguous. This TCR came from an adult who received the AZD1222 COVID-19 vaccine. CDR3 sequence (DNA): TGCGCCAGCAGCTTGGGGAGTACGCCTCAAGAGACCCAGTACTTC. This encodes CASSLGSTPQETQYF.